This T cell receptor (beta chain) is drawn from a study of CD8+CD57+ T cells in acquired aplastic anemia. Patients selected for sequencing had displayed CD8+CD57+ cell expansion by flow cytometry. Points on this clonotype: Without the conserved terminal phenylalanine or tryptophan, this CDR3 likely stems from a read error. The DNA is omitted, as the CDR3 cannot be located on it reliably, and the CDR3 follows TCRdb's listing.

Germline assignment: CDR1 SGHVS and CDR2 FQNEAQ. Inclusive of both ends, the CDR3 amounts to 13 amino acids. According to the study, genomic DNA was the template for TCR beta VDJ and CDR3 profiling. Each CDR3 protein is one row after TCRdb ran MiXCR on the reads. The data show approximately 250,000 distinct CDR3 sequences, approximately 80% seen once. The clonotype comes from a human donor with aplastic anemia. Sequenced material: sorted CD4+, CD8+, or CD8+CD57+ T cells (not recorded which) from PBMCs. The genes are TRBV7-8 and TRBJ1-2. CDR3 amino acids: CASSLALGGGSPY.